The 21 T cell receptor beta chains in this list originate from one sample, sequenced in a study of cytomegalovirus exposure and HLA in healthy donors. The PCR ran on 60 Vbeta and 13 Jbeta primers. TCRdb's table, derived via immunoSEQ multiplex PCR, lists solely in-frame clones and lacks some. The sample includes 160,000 or so clones, just under 80% of them seen just once. Material: PBMCs. The source is a man aged 25 to 40 in good health and CMV-seronegative.

This sequence joins TRBV10-1 and TRBJ2-5, with 7 bases matching TRBD1. The CDR3 spans 13 residues. V shed 5 bases and J 3 bases; nucleotides not matched to a gene: 3. Germline V gene data show CDR1 as WNHNN and CDR2 as SYGVQD (reference sequence). CDR3: CASSLGGEETQYF. In DNA, the CDR3 is TGCGCCAGCAGTTTAGGGGGCGAAGAGACCCAGTACTTC.

The gene calls are TRBV11-2 and TRBJ1-4; weak D call: TRBD1 (6 bases). This CDR3 is 15 amino acids long. V lost 6 bases and J lost 7, with 18 bases in between. Germline V gives CDR1 SGHAT, CDR2 FQNNGV. The DNA for the CDR3 is TGTGCCAGCAGTTCGACAGGTACCTTGGGTGAAAAACTGTTTTTT. This encodes CASSSTGTLGEKLFF.

V usage is TRBV2 and J usage is TRBJ2-2; 7 positions agree with TRBD1. CDR3 length: 14 residues. J was trimmed by 7 bases and V by 6 bases; bases with no gene match: 8. Germline values: CDR1 SNHLY, CDR2 FYNNEI. The CDR3 reads CASRQGWVGGELFF. The CDR3 DNA is TGTGCCAGCAGACAGGGGTGGGTTGGCGGGGAGCTGTTTTTT.

The rearrangement links TRBV6-4 to TRBJ2-5, with D perhaps matching TRBD2 (6 bases). The V gene lost 5 bases and the J gene lost 4 bases, with 11 bases spanning the gap. The germline CDR1 and CDR2 sequences are MRHNA and SNTAGT. This CDR3 contains 13 residues. The CDR3 here is CASSQLGGETQYF. The CDR3 bases are TGTGCCAGCAGTCAATTGGGGGGAGAGACCCAGTACTTC.

J is TRBJ2-5 and V is TRBV2; 8 bases match TRBD1. The CDR3 is 13 amino acids. V shed 7 bases, J shed 5 bases, and the junction held 6 bases outside the gene matches. Per the germline V gene, CDR1 is SNHLY and CDR2 is FYNNEI. CDR3 bases: TGTGCCAGCACGTTACAGGGGGAGGAGACCCAGTACTTC. It specifies CASTLQGEETQYF.

The J gene is TRBJ2-5, the V gene TRBV4-2, with TRBD1 identical over 9 bases. V lost 3 bases, J lost 2 bases, and 7 bases stayed unmatched. The CDR3 extends over 16 amino acids. Germline CDR1 is LGHNA and CDR2 is YNFKEQ. Written as DNA, the CDR3 is TGTGCCAGCAGCCAGGCCGACAGGGGGTATCAAGAGACCCAGTACTTC. Residues: CASSQADRGYQETQYF.

The CDR3 DNA follows: TGTGCCAGCTCACCGGGAAACAGGGGCAGCTCCTACGAGCAGTACTTC. This codes for CASSPGNRGSSYEQYF. The chain carries TRBV18 and TRBJ2-7; 7 bases match TRBD1. Germline-derived CDR1 and CDR2 are KGHSH and LQKENI. Trimming cost V 3 bases and J 0 bases; bases outside gene matches: 8. The CDR3 runs to 16 residues.

The V gene is TRBV5-1, the J gene TRBJ1-1, with D tentatively TRBD1 (5 bases). V lost 5 bases and J lost 1, with 12 bases in between. This CDR3 region has 14 residues. From germline, CDR1 is SGHRS and CDR2 YFSETQ. The CDR3 is CASRPPTENTEAFF. Written as DNA, the CDR3 is TGCGCCAGCAGGCCACCGACAGAGAACACTGAAGCTTTCTTT.

The chain combines TRBV7-8 with TRBJ2-4; 7 bases match TRBD2. CDR3 length equals 14 residues. CDR1 SGHVS and CDR2 FQNEAQ come from the germline V gene. V was clipped by 5 bases and J by 8 bases; unmatched bases: 9. CDR3 amino acids: CASSPSSGIDIQYF. The CDR3 bases are TGTGCCAGCAGCCCCTCTAGCGGTATAGACATTCAGTACTTC.

The chain uses TRBV7-2 and TRBJ2-3; 8 bases line up with TRBD1. V trimming: 2 bases; J trimming: 4 bases; junction bases outside the gene matches: 11. The CDR3 is made up of 17 amino acids. In germline, CDR1 is SGHTA, CDR2 FQGNSA. Written as DNA, the CDR3 is TGTGCCAGCAGCTTAAGCTCGGGCAGGGGGCGCCCAGATACGCAGTATTTT. It yields the protein CASSLSSGRGRPDTQYF.

The chain has TRBV7-2 and TRBJ2-7; 9 bases map to TRBD1. CDR3 length: 13 amino acids. Per the germline V gene, CDR1 is SGHTA and CDR2 is FQGNSA. The V gene end was trimmed by 5 bases and the J gene end by 4 bases; junction bases not matched to a gene: 3. The CDR3 reads CASSTGGAYEQYF. In DNA, the CDR3 is TGTGCCAGCAGCACAGGGGGCGCGTACGAGCAGTACTTC.

V is TRBV5-6 and J is TRBJ2-1, with a tentative D call TRBD2 (5 bases). Trimming pared 2 bases from V and 1 base from J, leaving 10 bases between. CDR3 length: 15 amino acids. Germline V gene sequence: CDR1 SGHDT, CDR2 YYEEEE. The CDR3: CASSFEGVSYNEQFF. For the CDR3, the DNA is TGTGCCAGCAGCTTTGAGGGCGTTTCCTACAATGAGCAGTTCTTC. Supplemented by reference TRBV5-6 and TRBJ2-1, the full variable domain reads DAGVTQSPTHLIKTRGQQVTLRCSPKSGHDTVSWYQQALGQGPQFIFQYYEEEERQRGNFPDRFSGHQFPNYSSELNVNALLLGDSALYLCASSFEGVSYNEQFFGPGTRLTVL.

This clone has a handful of counts. The rearrangement joins TRBV30 to TRBJ2-7; 11 positions match TRBD1. The CDR3 has 13 amino acids. The V segment lost 3 bases and the J segment 7 bases; nucleotides outside the gene matches: 5. Germline CDR1 and CDR2: GTSNPN and SVGIG (reference sequence). CDR3 DNA: TGTGCCTGGAGAGGACAGGGGGCGGGAGAGCAGTACTTC. It encodes CAWRGQGAGEQYF.

The genes are TRBV13 and TRBJ2-3, with D possibly matching TRBD2 (6 bases). Germline CDR1 and CDR2: PRHDT and FYEKMQ (reference sequence). The CDR3 totals 17 residues. V was cut by 0 bases and J by 1 base, with 14 bases left in between. The CDR3 DNA is TGTGCCAGCAGCTTAGGCCTGGAGCCGGGAGGCACAGATACGCAGTATTTT. Its translation is CASSLGLEPGGTDTQYF.

CDR3 residues: CAWRGLGSNQPQHF. For the CDR3, the DNA is TGTGCCTGGAGGGGACTGGGGAGCAATCAGCCCCAGCATTTT. The chain has TRBV30 and TRBJ1-5, with D perhaps TRBD1 (5 bases). Germline V lookup: CDR1 GTSNPN, CDR2 SVGIG (reference sequence). Between the trimmed V and J ends, which lost 3 bases and 1 base, there was a span of 10 bases. This CDR3 contains 14 residues.

This sequence joins TRBV5-5 and TRBJ1-5, with D perhaps TRBD1 (6 bases). CDR1 is SGHKS, CDR2 YYEKEE, per germline (reference sequence). With 4 bases removed from V and 3 bases from J, the gap between germline ends came to 14 bases. The CDR3 is 15 amino acids. The CDR3 reads CASSTTGHFNQPQHF. CDR3 coding DNA: TGTGCCAGCAGCACAACGGGACACTTCAATCAGCCCCAGCATTTT.

The CDR3 loop is CASSPNLAEETQYF. CDR3 in DNA: TGTGCCAGCTCACCAAATCTAGCGGAAGAGACCCAGTACTTC. This sequence joins TRBV18 and TRBJ2-5, with TRBD2 matching 7 bases. CDR3 length: 14 residues. V gave up 2 bases and J gave up 3 bases; unmatched junction bases: 3. Germline CDR1 reads KGHSH; CDR2 reads LQKENI.

The J gene is TRBJ2-3, the V gene TRBV5-1; TRBD2 matches 14 bases. The V gene's germline CDR1 is SGHRS and CDR2 YFSETQ. The CDR3 has 16 residues. V dropped 4 bases and J dropped 3; count of bases not matched to a gene: 4. The chain's CDR3 is CASSRGLAGDTDTQYF. CDR3 sequence (DNA): TGCGCCAGCAGCCGGGGACTAGCGGGAGATACAGATACGCAGTATTTT.

The chain combines TRBV18 with TRBJ1-6; TRBD1 aligns across 7 bases. The germline gives CDR1 KGHSH, CDR2 LQKENI. V lost 4 bases to trimming and J lost 5 bases; unmatched junction nucleotides: 2. There are 14 residues in the CDR3. CDR3 coding DNA: TGTGCCAGCTCACAGGGGACAGATAATTCACCCCTCCACTTT. It is translated as CASSQGTDNSPLHF.

The genes are TRBV5-1 and TRBJ1-5; D is unclear. Germline V lookup: CDR1 SGHRS, CDR2 YFSETQ. The CDR3 contains 14 residues. Trimming took off 5 bases at V and 11 bases at J, with 20 bases between the two ends. The DNA for the CDR3 is TGCGCCAGCAGATCCCAACCGGGTTCGAACTCCCAGCATTTT. Its protein is CASRSQPGSNSQHF.

CDR3 sequence reads: CASSDPGLYGYTF. The CDR3 DNA reads as TGTGCCAGCAGTGACCCAGGCCTATATGGCTACACCTTC. This chain uses TRBV25-1 with TRBJ1-2; D unclear. The CDR3 loop spans 13 amino acids. The germline V gene encodes CDR1 MGHDK and CDR2 SYGVNS. The V gene lost 3 bases and the J gene lost 5 bases, with 10 bases spanning the gap.